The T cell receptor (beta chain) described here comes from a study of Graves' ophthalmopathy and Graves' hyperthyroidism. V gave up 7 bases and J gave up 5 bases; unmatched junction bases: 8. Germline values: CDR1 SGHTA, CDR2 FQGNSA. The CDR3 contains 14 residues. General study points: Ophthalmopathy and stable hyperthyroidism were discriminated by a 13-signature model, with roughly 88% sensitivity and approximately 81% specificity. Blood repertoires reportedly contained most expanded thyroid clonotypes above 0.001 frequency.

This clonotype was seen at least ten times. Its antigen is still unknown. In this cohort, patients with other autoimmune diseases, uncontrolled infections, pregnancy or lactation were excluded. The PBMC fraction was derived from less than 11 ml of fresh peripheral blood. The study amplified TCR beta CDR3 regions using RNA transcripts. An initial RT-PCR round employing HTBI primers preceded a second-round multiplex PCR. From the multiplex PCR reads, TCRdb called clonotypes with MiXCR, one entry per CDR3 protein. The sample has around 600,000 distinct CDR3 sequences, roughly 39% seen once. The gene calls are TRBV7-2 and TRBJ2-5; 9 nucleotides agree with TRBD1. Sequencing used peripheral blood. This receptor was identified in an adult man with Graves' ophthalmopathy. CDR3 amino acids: CASNEDRGRETQYF. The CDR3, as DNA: TGTGCCAGCAACGAGGACAGGGGTCGGGAGACCCAGTACTTC.